The 24 T cell receptor beta chains listed next were all sequenced from one sample in a study of neurological immune-mediated disorders. In TCRdb, the 5' RACE reads were re-called with MiXCR into one record per CDR3 protein. The table has around 33,000 distinct CDR3 sequences, around 6.8% seen once. The material sequenced was PBMCs. The receptors were gathered from a woman in her 40s in good health.

The sample holds a few counts of this clonotype. The rearrangement joins TRBV9 to TRBJ2-4; tentatively, D is TRBD2 (6 bases). The V gene lost 3 bases and the J gene lost 15 bases, with 22 bases spanning the gap. The CDR3 contains 14 residues. Germline V gene lookup returns CDR1 SGDLS and CDR2 YYNGEE. The CDR3 loop reads CASSAQPGGDGRYF. The CDR3 DNA follows: TGTGCCAGCAGCGCTCAACCCGGAGGGGATGGGAGGTACTTC.

This clonotype was picked up many times. V and J are TRBV29-1 and TRBJ2-2, with TRBD2 as a possible D gene (6 bases). The V gene's germline CDR1 is SQVTM and CDR2 ANQGSEA. Trimming shortened V by 8 bases and J by 2 bases, and 9 bases separated the two germline ends. The CDR3 length is 12 residues. The DNA of the CDR3 is TGCAGCTTCGGGGGTAACACCGGGGAGCTGTTTTTT. It encodes CSFGGNTGELFF.

The table lists this clonotype with many counts. The rearrangement uses TRBV20-1 and TRBJ2-3, with 11 bases lining up with TRBD2. The CDR3 is 17 amino acids. CDR1 is DFQATT, CDR2 SNEGSKA, per germline (reference sequence). V was clipped by 2 bases and J by 3 bases; unmatched bases: 10. As DNA, the CDR3 is TGCAGTGCTAGAACAGGGGGGCTAGCGGGAGGTACAGATACGCAGTATTTT. Its translation: CSARTGGLAGGTDTQYF.

The sample holds many counts of this clonotype. The chain couples TRBV12-3 or TRBV12-4 to TRBJ2-1; a weak D match, TRBD2 (5 bases). This CDR3 spans 13 amino acids. The V end was cut by 7 bases, the J end by 0 bases, with 7 bases between. CDR3: CASMGSSYNEQFF. The CDR3 DNA is TGTGCCAGCATGGGGAGCTCCTACAATGAGCAGTTCTTC.

At least ten counts were recorded for this clonotype. CDR3 nucleotide sequence: TGCAGTGCTCCCGGGGCATTACGAGACAGGGGGCACGTCACCGGGGAGCTGTTTTTT. Residues: CSAPGALRDRGHVTGELFF. This chain joins TRBV20-1 and TRBJ2-2; 10 nucleotides line up with TRBD1. V dropped 5 bases and J dropped 4; count of bases not matched to a gene: 19. The germline gives CDR1 DFQATT, CDR2 SNEGSKA (reference sequence). This CDR3 region has 19 residues.

This clonotype has a count of ten or more. CDR3 bases: TGCAGCGGGACAGCCAACACTGAAGCTTTCTTT. This gives the protein CSGTANTEAFF. The genes are TRBV29-1 and TRBJ1-1, with D tentatively TRBD1 (6 bases). V lost 7 bases and J lost 2, with 8 bases in between. This CDR3 is built from 11 residues. Germline lookup yields CDR1 SQVTM and CDR2 ANQGSEA.

This clonotype was counted many times. V usage is TRBV27 and J usage is TRBJ2-3, with TRBD2 matching 8 bases. V lost 6 bases, J lost 4 bases, and 3 bases stayed unmatched. This CDR3 is built from 13 residues. Per germline, CDR1 MNHEY and CDR2 SMNVEV (reference sequence). The CDR3 region has the DNA TGTGCCAGCAGCCGCGGGGGGTCAGATACGCAGTATTTT. It is translated as CASSRGGSDTQYF.

This clonotype was observed many times. V and J are TRBV20-1 and TRBJ1-5; D is unresolved. This CDR3 spans 14 amino acids. CDR1 DFQATT and CDR2 SNEGSKA come from the germline V gene (reference sequence). Trimming shortened V by 4 bases and J by 0 bases, and 10 bases separated the two germline ends. CDR3 protein: CSATEVDSNQPQHF. The DNA of the CDR3 is TGCAGTGCTACCGAGGTGGATAGCAATCAGCCCCAGCATTTT.

The sample holds many counts of this clonotype. This rearrangement joins TRBV27 to TRBJ2-5; D may be TRBD1 or TRBD2 (5 bases each). This CDR3 is 16 amino acids long. Trimming took 5 bases from V and 7 from J, leaving 23 bases between them. The germline CDR1 and CDR2 sequences are MNHEY and SMNVEV (reference sequence). CDR3 bases: TGTGCCAGCAGTCCCGAGCGGCTCATGGGGCTGGGGACCCAGTACTTC. It is translated as CASSPERLMGLGTQYF.

This clonotype has a count of ten or more. The rearrangement uses TRBV20-1 and TRBJ2-7, with TRBD1 matching over 8 bases. Germline V gives CDR1 DFQATT, CDR2 SNEGSKA (reference sequence). After removal of 3 bases from V and 1 base from J, the junction contained 5 bases not matched to a gene. The CDR3 runs 14 residues. The CDR3 coding sequence is TGCAGTGCTAGGGGCAGGGGGCTTTCCTACGAGCAGTACTTC. Amino acids: CSARGRGLSYEQYF.

This clonotype showed up just a few times. The junction and the germline gene differ at one end; a read error may be behind it. This chain uses TRBV7-7 with TRBJ2-2; D is possibly TRBD2 (6 bases). Per germline, CDR1 SSHAT and CDR2 FNYEAQ (reference sequence). This CDR3 region has 14 residues. The CDR3 DNA is TGTGCTAGCAGTCGGGACTTGAACACCGGGGAGCTGTTTTTT. Residues: CASSRDLNTGELFF.

Notes on this clonotype: One end of the junction does not line up with germline, which may come from a read error. This chain connects TRBV6-5 to TRBJ1-1, with D perhaps TRBD1 (6 bases). In germline, CDR1 is MNHEY, CDR2 SVGAGI. This CDR3 has 14 amino acids. CDR3 DNA sequence: TGTTCCACCATCAAAGGCGGGGGGCGCACTGAAGATTTCTTT. Protein product: CSTIKGGGRTEDFF.

In this sample, this clonotype turned up many times. CDR3 in DNA: TGTGCCAGCAGCTTAGCCCCCGGGCAGACTTACGAGCAGTACGTC. Its translation: CASSLAPGQTYEQYV. The rearrangement joins TRBV7-2 to TRBJ2-7; D is unresolved. Germline V gene data show CDR1 as SGHTA and CDR2 as FQGNSA. Trimming took 0 bases from V and 4 from J, leaving 13 bases between them. The CDR3 is made up of 15 amino acids.

In its sample, this clonotype was seen many times. This rearrangement joins TRBV24-1 to TRBJ2-2, with D perhaps assigned TRBD1 or TRBD2 (5 bases each). This CDR3 is built from 18 residues. The germline CDR1 and CDR2 sequences are KGHDR and SFDVKD. V lost 4 bases and J lost 5, with 22 bases in between. The CDR3 DNA reads TGTGCCACCAGTGACCGACTCGAACCACGGGGCCAAACCGGGGAGCTGTTTTTT. It is translated as CATSDRLEPRGQTGELFF.

This clonotype occurred many times. The chain has TRBV7-9 and TRBJ1-6; D not certain. The CDR3 extends over 13 amino acids. V was cut by 5 bases and J by 8 bases, with 10 bases left in between. Germline values: CDR1 SEHNR, CDR2 FQNEAQ (reference sequence). CDR3 amino acids: CASSPRTDSPLHF. CDR3 nucleotides: TGTGCCAGCAGCCCTCGGACGGATTCACCCCTCCACTTT.

This clonotype was seen many times. This chain links TRBV7-9 with TRBJ2-1; no definite D call. CDR3 length: 13 residues. Germline values: CDR1 SEHNR, CDR2 FQNEAQ (reference sequence). V shed 1 base and J shed 7 bases, with 8 bases lying between them. CDR3 region: CASSLDGGNEQFF. The CDR3 DNA reads TGTGCCAGCAGCTTAGATGGTGGGAATGAGCAGTTCTTC.

This clonotype was recorded many times. The gene calls are TRBV7-9 and TRBJ1-1; no reliable D call. The V end was cut by 8 bases, the J end by 5 bases, with 12 bases between. The CDR3 is 12 residues long. CDR1 and CDR2 from the germline V gene are SEHNR and FQNEAQ (reference sequence). CDR3 in DNA: TGTGCCAGCCAATTGTGGAGGACTGAAGCTTTCTTT. This codes for CASQLWRTEAFF. The variable domain in full, completed from reference TRBV7-9 and TRBJ1-1, reads DTGVSQNPRHKITKRGQNVTFRCDPISEHNRLYWYRQTLGQGPEFLTYFQNEAQLEKSRLLSDRFSAERPKGSFSTLEIQRTEQGDSAMYLCASQLWRTEAFFGQGTRLTVV.

This clonotype was observed at least ten times. The J gene is TRBJ2-5, the V gene TRBV5-1; TRBD2 agrees at 7 bases. After removal of 6 bases from V and 2 bases from J, the junction contained 4 bases not matched to a gene. Germline V gives CDR1 SGHRS, CDR2 YFSETQ. The CDR3 runs 13 residues. In DNA form, the CDR3 reads TGCGCCAGCAACCGGGGGGAACAAGAGACCCAGTACTTC. Translation: CASNRGEQETQYF.

This clonotype came up many times. This CDR3 fails to terminate in the conserved phenylalanine or tryptophan, so it likely reflects a read error. The limits of the CDR3 on the DNA are not certain, so only TCRdb's listed CDR3 is given. This chain connects TRBV14 to TRBJ1-2; the listed D gene, TRBD1, was not tested against the DNA. The CDR3 sequence runs 10 residues, both termini included. Per the germline V gene, CDR1 is SGHDN and CDR2 is FVKESK. Here the CDR3 reads CASSHQSPPG.

In its sample, this clonotype was seen many times. J is TRBJ2-1 and V is TRBV24-1; 10 nucleotides line up with TRBD2. Germline CDR1 and CDR2: KGHDR and SFDVKD. This CDR3 is 17 amino acids long. V trimming: 3 bases; J trimming: 7 bases; junction bases outside the gene matches: 11. CDR3 residues: CATSDPGLAGGWNEQFF. In DNA, the CDR3 is TGTGCCACCAGTGATCCAGGTTTAGCGGGAGGTTGGAATGAGCAGTTCTTC.

This clonotype was detected ten times or more. In nucleotides, the CDR3 is TGTGCCAGCAGCTTAGCGGTCAGGGGAGCTTTCTTT. This translates into CASSLAVRGAFF. The chain links TRBV7-2 to TRBJ1-1; tentative D call: TRBD1 (6 bases). This CDR3 is built from 12 residues. V lost 0 bases and J lost 10, with 9 bases in between. Germline loops: CDR1 SGHTA, CDR2 FQGNSA.

This clonotype was seen repeatedly, ten times or more. This chain connects TRBV7-2 to TRBJ1-2; D gene uncertain. Germline V gene sequence: CDR1 SGHTA, CDR2 FQGNSA. The CDR3 totals 12 residues. V lost 5 bases and J lost 10, with 14 bases in between. The CDR3 sequence is CASSLRPSPYTF. In DNA, the CDR3 is TGTGCCAGCAGCCTACGACCCTCTCCCTACACCTTC.

This clonotype was observed at least ten times. The V gene is TRBV2, the J gene TRBJ1-5, with a tentative D call TRBD1 (6 bases). V dropped 1 base and J dropped 6 bases, with 13 bases sitting between them. The CDR3 sequence is 15 residues long. Germline loops: CDR1 SNHLY, CDR2 FYNNEI. The CDR3 sequence: CASSEDGGGRQPQHF. CDR3 DNA sequence: TGTGCCAGCAGTGAAGACGGGGGGGGGCGTCAGCCCCAGCATTTT.

As to this clonotype: A junction end diverges from the germline sequence, so it may reflect a read error. The genes are TRBV18 and TRBJ2-7; the D gene is possibly TRBD2 (6 bases). CDR1 is KGHSH and CDR2 is LQKENI in the germline V gene. The CDR3 is 14 amino acids. The CDR3 coding sequence is TGTTCCAGCTCAACGACCACAACGGGGGTCGAGCAGTACTTC. This codes for CSSSTTTTGVEQYF. Full variable domain (remainder filled in from reference TRBV18 and TRBJ2-7): NAGVMQNPRHLVRRRGQEARLRCSPMKGHSHVYWYRQLPEEGLKFMVYLQKENIIDESGMPKERFSAEFPKEGPSILRIQQVVRGDSAAYFCSSSTTTTGVEQYFGPGTRLTVT.